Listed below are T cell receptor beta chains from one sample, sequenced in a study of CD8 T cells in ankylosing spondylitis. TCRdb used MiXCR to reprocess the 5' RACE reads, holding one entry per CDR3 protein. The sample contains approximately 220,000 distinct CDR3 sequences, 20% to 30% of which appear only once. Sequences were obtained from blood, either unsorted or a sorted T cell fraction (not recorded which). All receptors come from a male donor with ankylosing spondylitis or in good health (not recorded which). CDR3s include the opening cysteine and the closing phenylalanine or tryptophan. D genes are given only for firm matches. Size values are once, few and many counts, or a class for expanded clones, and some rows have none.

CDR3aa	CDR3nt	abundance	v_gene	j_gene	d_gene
CASSLGLTGEEQFF	TGTGCCAGCAGCTTAGGGTTGACGGGGGAGGAGCAGTTCTTC	-	TRBV7-2	TRBJ2-1	-
CASSLGGTLGGELFF	TGTGCCAGCAGCCTAGGCGGGACCCTTGGTGGGGAGCTGTTTTTT	many	TRBV7-9	TRBJ2-2	-
CSAESQETQYF	TGCAGTGCGGAAAGCCAAGAGACCCAGTACTTC	-	TRBV20-1	TRBJ2-5	-
CASSFQGAKQETQYF	TGTGCCAGCAGCTTTCAGGGGGCGAAGCAAGAGACCCAGTACTTC	many	TRBV7-8	TRBJ2-5	TRBD1
CASRAGTSVQETQYF	TGCGCCAGCAGAGCCGGGACTAGCGTTCAAGAGACCCAGTACTTC	many	TRBV5-1	TRBJ2-5	TRBD2
CASRGSGNTIYF	TGTGCCAGCAGGGGTTCCGGAAACACCATATATTTT	few	TRBV6-5	TRBJ1-3	-
CSARAPPGHTGELFF	TGCAGTGCTAGAGCACCCCCGGGACACACCGGGGAGCTGTTTTTT	many	TRBV20-1	TRBJ2-2	-
CASSYRGPYNEQFF	TGTGCCAGCAGTTACAGGGGACCCTACAATGAGCAGTTCTTC	-	TRBV12-3/TRBV12-4	TRBJ2-1	TRBD1
CASSGQTNIQYF	TGTGCCAGCTCGGGACAGACAAACATTCAGTACTTC	many	TRBV28	TRBJ2-4	TRBD1
CSVYTGGQDTQYF	TGCAGCGTGTATACAGGGGGCCAAGATACGCAGTATTTT	many	TRBV29-1	TRBJ2-3	TRBD1
CSATAGRGANVLTF	TGCAGTGCTACTGCAGGGCGTGGGGCCAACGTCCTGACTTTC	few	TRBV20-1	TRBJ2-6	-
CASSLERGTEAFF	TGCGCCAGCAGCTTGGAACGGGGAACTGAAGCTTTCTTT	-	TRBV5-1	TRBJ1-1	-
CSVGRQETQYF	TGCAGCGTTGGTCGGCAAGAGACCCAGTACTTC	many	TRBV29-1	TRBJ2-5	-
CASSSAGLADTQYF	TGCGCCAGCAGCTCCGCGGGATTGGCAGATACGCAGTATTTT	many	TRBV5-1	TRBJ2-3	-
CASCGGVSYNEQFF	TGTGCCAGCTGTGGTGGCGTCTCCTACAATGAGCAGTTCTTC	many	TRBV12-3/TRBV12-4	TRBJ2-1	-
CATSRALAGGQETQYF	TGTGCCACCAGCAGAGCGCTAGCGGGAGGGCAAGAGACCCAGTACTTC	-	TRBV15	TRBJ2-5	TRBD2
CASSQDIGGKGADTQYF	TGCGCCAGCAGCCAAGATATAGGCGGGAAGGGCGCAGATACGCAGTATTTT	-	TRBV4-3	TRBJ2-3	-
CASSTNQPQHF	TGTGCCAGCAGTACCAATCAGCCCCAGCATTTT	many	TRBV6-1	TRBJ1-5	-
CASSSPNEQYF	TGTGCCAGCAGCTCACCGAACGAGCAGTACTTC	-	TRBV7-8	TRBJ2-7	-
CASSYSRSYEQYF	TGTGCCAGCAGTTACTCCCGGAGCTACGAGCAGTACTTC	many	TRBV6-5	TRBJ2-7	-
CASSERSRDGYEQYF	TGTGCCAGCAGTGAACGATCAAGGGATGGCTACGAGCAGTACTTC	-	TRBV5-6	TRBJ2-7	-
CASSQVGQGSVNGYTF	TGCGCCAGCAGCCAAGTGGGGCAGGGGAGTGTGAATGGCTACACCTTC	-	TRBV4-1	TRBJ1-2	-
CASLDFRDPLMNTEAFF	TGTGCCAGCTTAGACTTCAGGGATCCCCTAATGAACACTGAAGCTTTCTTT	-	TRBV6-1	TRBJ1-1	-
CASSVVPGLASSPYNEQFF	TGTGCCAGCAGCGTCGTCCCGGGACTAGCAAGCTCCCCCTACAATGAGCAGTTCTTC	many	TRBV9	TRBJ2-1	TRBD2
CATSRDLTGYGYTF	TGTGCCACCAGCAGAGACCTGACAGGCTATGGCTACACCTTC	few	TRBV15	TRBJ1-2	-
CASTKSPGQGFDEQFF	TGCGCCAGCACGAAAAGCCCGGGACAGGGTTTCGATGAGCAGTTCTTC	many	TRBV5-1	TRBJ2-1	TRBD1
CSASDRIYGYTF	TGCAGTGCCTCCGACAGGATATATGGCTACACCTTC	many	TRBV20-1	TRBJ1-2	-
CSASAGGSGSAMRFF	TGCAGTGCTAGCGCGGGCGGTAGCGGGAGCGCGATGCGGTTCTTC	few	TRBV20-1	TRBJ2-1	TRBD2
CSAAAGLSSYNEQFF	TGCAGTGCAGCAGCGGGATTGAGCTCCTACAATGAGCAGTTCTTC	-	TRBV20-1	TRBJ2-1	TRBD2
CSVVAAHETQYF	TGCAGCGTTGTGGCAGCACACGAGACCCAGTACTTC	-	TRBV29-1	TRBJ2-5	-
CSVVSLAGREQYF	TGCAGCGTAGTTAGCCTAGCCGGGCGGGAGCAGTACTTC	few	TRBV29-1	TRBJ2-7	-
CASRWGARTTEAFF	TGTGCCTCCCGGTGGGGGGCCCGGACCACTGAAGCTTTCTTT	few	TRBV27	TRBJ1-1	-
CSATHGLAGTDTQYF	TGCAGTGCTACCCACGGTTTAGCGGGAACAGATACGCAGTATTTT	-	TRBV20-1	TRBJ2-3	TRBD2
CASSETGKGGGYTF	TGTGCCAGCAGTGAAACCGGGAAAGGCGGCGGCTACACCTTC	once	TRBV6-1	TRBJ1-2	-
CASSASGQGLAGGNEQYF	TGTGCCAGCAGCGCCTCGGGACAGGGACTAGCGGGAGGGAACGAGCAGTACTTC	-	TRBV4-2	TRBJ2-7	TRBD2
CSARDMAGTGELFF	TGCAGTGCTAGAGATATGGCTGGGACCGGGGAGCTGTTTTTT	-	TRBV20-1	TRBJ2-2	-
CSARGPMGQVETNTEAFF	TGCAGTGCTAGAGGCCCGATGGGACAGGTGGAGACGAACACTGAAGCTTTCTTT	-	TRBV20-1	TRBJ1-1	TRBD1
CSVQWETQYF	TGCAGCGTTCAATGGGAGACCCAGTACTTC	-	TRBV29-1	TRBJ2-5	-
CSVETAGRETQYF	TGCAGCGTTGAAACGGCGGGGCGAGAGACCCAGTACTTC	-	TRBV29-1	TRBJ2-5	-
CSARVPSGTGDTQYF	TGCAGTGCTAGAGTCCCTAGCGGGACGGGAGATACGCAGTATTTT	many	TRBV20-1	TRBJ2-3	TRBD2
CASSPGLAGPAYEQYF	TGTGCCAGCAGCCCTGGACTAGCGGGTCCCGCCTACGAGCAGTACTTC	many	TRBV4-2	TRBJ2-7	TRBD2
CATSTGLAGVETQYF	TGTGCCACCAGTACCGGACTAGCGGGAGTAGAGACCCAGTACTTC	many	TRBV15	TRBJ2-5	TRBD2
CAISRDSRSNYGYTF	TGTGCCATCAGTCGGGACAGTCGATCAAACTATGGCTACACCTTC	few	TRBV10-3	TRBJ1-2	TRBD1
CSAGQNYQETQYF	TGCAGTGCTGGACAAAATTACCAAGAGACCCAGTACTTC	many	TRBV20-1	TRBJ2-5	-
CASSQDQGYMGGYTF	TGCGCCAGCAGCCAAGATCAGGGTTATATGGGGGGCTACACCTTC	-	TRBV4-1	TRBJ1-2	-
CASSPGLAGVGEQFF	TGTGCCAGCAGTCCGGGACTAGCGGGAGTGGGTGAGCAGTTCTTC	many	TRBV6-2/TRBV6-3	TRBJ2-1	TRBD2
CASKGANQPQHF	TGTGCCAGCAAGGGCGCCAATCAGCCCCAGCATTTT	-	TRBV6-1	TRBJ1-5	-
CASSYPTGQGHQPQHF	TGTGCCAGCAGTTACCCTACGGGACAGGGCCATCAGCCCCAGCATTTT	many	TRBV6-5	TRBJ1-5	TRBD1
CSSRAPGPETQYF	TGCAGTTCCCGAGCCCCGGGCCCAGAGACCCAGTACTTC	few	TRBV20-1	TRBJ2-5	-
CASKLNRESYAFF	TGTGCCAGCAAGCTAAACAGGGAGAGTTATGCTTTCTTT	few	TRBV6-1	TRBJ1-1	-
CSARDTPSYHEQYF	TGCAGTGCTAGAGATACCCCTAGTTACCACGAGCAGTACTTC	few	TRBV20-1	TRBJ2-7	-
CASSLAFGVSSYNEQFF	TGTGCCAGCAGCTTAGCATTTGGCGTAAGCTCCTACAATGAGCAGTTCTTC	many	TRBV7-8	TRBJ2-1	-
CATYLASSYNEQFF	TGTGCCACCTATCTAGCGTCTTCCTACAATGAGCAGTTCTTC	-	TRBV2	TRBJ2-1	-
CASKDLKIAGVREYTGELFF	TGTGCCAGCAAGGACCTAAAAATAGCGGGAGTGAGGGAGTACACCGGGGAGCTGTTTTTT	-	TRBV11-1	TRBJ2-2	TRBD2
CASSQTTGGHSYEQYF	TGCGCCAGCAGCCAAACCACAGGGGGCCATTCCTACGAGCAGTACTTC	once	TRBV5-1	TRBJ2-7	TRBD1
CASSEGRDYNEQFF	TGTGCCAGCAGTGAAGGCAGGGATTACAATGAGCAGTTCTTC	-	TRBV2	TRBJ2-1	-
CSVKGSSYGYTF	TGCAGCGTCAAGGGTTCATCCTATGGCTACACCTTC	-	TRBV29-1	TRBJ1-2	-
CASSLDSRLAGRADTQYF	TGTGCCAGCAGCTTAGATAGTAGGCTAGCGGGAAGGGCAGATACGCAGTATTTT	-	TRBV11-2	TRBJ2-3	TRBD2
CAITQTPGQGAGEQYF	TGTGCCATCACCCAAACCCCGGGACAGGGGGCGGGGGAGCAGTACTTC	once	TRBV10-3	TRBJ2-7	TRBD1